Included here is one T cell receptor (beta chain) sequence, with context. The target antigen is unknown. The sample is drawn from a study of cytomegalovirus exposure and HLA in healthy donors. CDR3 length: 15 amino acids. Unmatched junction bases numbered 5, after V lost 5 bases and J lost 6 bases. CDR1 is GTSNPN, CDR2 SVGIG, per germline (reference sequence). The study ran its PCR with 60 Vbeta and 13 Jbeta primers. Profiled with immunoSEQ multiplex PCR; TCRdb holds only in-frame clones, not every one. The sample has about 200,000 clones, approximately 83% seen once. When sampled, the donors appeared nominally healthy, though they likely had unrecorded immune exposures. Regarding the study as a whole: With DRB1 most and HLA-C fewest, TCR association rates differed between HLA loci in a later analysis. A later analysis appeared to link common viral pathogens to several of the most significant clusters. TCR beta V segments were, for the most part, productive about 90% or about 30% of the time in an earlier analysis.

The TCR was taken from a girl aged 5-17 years in good health and CMV-seronegative. The specimen sequenced was PBMCs. The chain is built from TRBV30 and TRBJ2-4, with 15 bases lining up with TRBD2. This CDR3 reads CAWGPGLAGGNIQYF. The CDR3 DNA reads TGTGCCTGGGGTCCGGGACTAGCGGGAGGAAACATTCAGTACTTC. The whole variable domain, filled in from reference TRBV30 and TRBJ2-4, reads SQTIHQWPATLVQPVGSPLSLECTVEGTSNPNLYWYRQAAGRGLQLLFYSVGIGQISSEVPQNLSASRPQDRQFILSSKKLLLSDSGFYLCAWGPGLAGGNIQYFGAGTRLSVL.